The 10 T cell receptor beta chains in this list originate from one sample, sequenced in a study of blood T cells in healthy people across ages. A second PCR, run for roughly 7 to 11 cycles, used a sample-barcoded 5' primer plus a J-beta primer mix. TCRdb passed the 5' RACE reads through MiXCR, listing each CDR3 protein once. The data hold 800,000 or so distinct CDR3 sequences, with just under 25% observed a single time. These data were likewise used in another study, on T cells of mothers and their children.

The sequenced sample consisted of blood. All receptors come from a boy between 10 and 17 years old in good health.

This clonotype has a count of ten or more. The rearrangement links TRBV7-2 to TRBJ2-1; 8 bases align to TRBD2. The junction had 1 base not matched to a gene; V was cut back by 9 bases and J by 0 bases. CDR1 and CDR2 (germline): SGHTA, FQGNSA. CDR3 length: 13 residues. The chain's CDR3 is CASGTSSYNEQFF. In nucleotides, the CDR3 is TGTGCCAGTGGGACTAGCTCCTACAATGAGCAGTTCTTC. The full variable domain, with the rest looked up from reference TRBV7-2 and TRBJ2-1, is GAGVSQSPSNKVTEKGKDVELRCDPISGHTALYWYRQSLGQGLEFLIYFQGNSAPDKSGLPSDRFSAERTGGSVSTLTIQRTQQEDSAVYLCASGTSSYNEQFFGPGTRLTVL.

This clonotype was counted many times. This chain joins TRBV27 and TRBJ2-1; TRBD1 aligns across 9 bases. Germline-derived CDR1 and CDR2 are MNHEY and SMNVEV (reference sequence). The CDR3 runs 13 residues. The V gene end was trimmed by 6 bases and the J gene end by 7 bases; junction bases not matched to a gene: 4. This CDR3 reads CASSPGTGNEQFF. The CDR3 DNA follows: TGTGCCAGCAGCCCCGGGACAGGGAATGAGCAGTTCTTC.

This clonotype appeared a few times. The V call is TRBV20-1, the J call TRBJ2-3, with D perhaps assigned TRBD1 or TRBD2 (5 bases each). Per the germline V gene, CDR1 is DFQATT and CDR2 is SNEGSKA (reference sequence). V was shortened by 3 bases and J by 2 bases, with 12 bases between the two germline ends. This CDR3 region has 14 residues. CDR3 DNA: TGCAGTGCTAGCGAGGGGTCTCCCACAGATACGCAGTATTTT. Its translation: CSASEGSPTDTQYF.

A word on this clonotype: Germline is not matched at one junction end, which may reflect a read error. This chain connects TRBV6-4 to TRBJ2-3; perhaps D is TRBD1 or TRBD2 (6 bases each). Germline V gives CDR1 MRHNA, CDR2 SNTAGT. This CDR3 contains 15 residues. The CDR3 nucleotides are TGTGCCGGCAGTGAATACACGGGGGCCACAGATACGCAGTATTTT. It yields the protein CAGSEYTGATDTQYF.

The V gene is TRBV29-1, the J gene TRBJ1-4; no clear D. This CDR3 has 13 amino acids. V lost 7 bases, J lost 4 bases, and 13 bases lay in between. Germline V gene lookup returns CDR1 SQVTM and CDR2 ANQGSEA. The CDR3 DNA reads as TGCAGCGCCTCGGGAGAACTTAATGAAAAACTGTTTTTT. Translation gives CSASGELNEKLFF.

V gene TRBV4-3 combines with J gene TRBJ2-4, with D uncertain. The CDR3 has 15 residues. The V and J ends lost 0 bases and 8 bases respectively, with 14 bases between them. Germline CDR1 is LGHNA and CDR2 is YSLEER. CDR3 nucleotide sequence: TGCGCCAGCAGCCAAGACCTCTGGGCTTTGGACATTCAGTACTTC. Amino acid sequence: CASSQDLWALDIQYF.

This clonotype turned up a few times. This chain connects TRBV4-2 to TRBJ2-1, with TRBD2 matching 7 bases. V lost 4 bases to trimming and J lost 7 bases; unmatched junction nucleotides: 13. Germline V gives CDR1 LGHNA, CDR2 YNFKEQ. The CDR3 consists of 16 residues. Here the CDR3 reads CASSLGGLVGENEQFF. In nucleotides, the CDR3 is TGTGCCAGCAGCCTAGGAGGACTAGTGGGAGAAAATGAGCAGTTCTTC.

The chain employs TRBV29-1 and TRBJ2-3; D gene ambiguous. Germline CDR1 is SQVTM and CDR2 is ANQGSEA. The CDR3 sequence is 10 residues long. The V and J ends lost 5 bases and 2 bases respectively, with 2 bases between them. The CDR3 sequence is CSVNTDTQYF. CDR3 DNA sequence: TGCAGCGTTAACACAGATACGCAGTATTTT.

This clonotype was counted a few times. J is TRBJ2-3 and V is TRBV4-1; a weak D match, TRBD2 (7 bases). The CDR3 runs to 15 residues. CDR1 MGHRA and CDR2 YSYEKL come from the germline V gene. V was cut by 3 bases and J by 4 bases, with 14 bases left in between. CDR3 in DNA: TGCGCCAGCAGCCAGTCAAAGGGGGGGGCAGATACGCAGTATTTT. Protein product: CASSQSKGGADTQYF.

The V gene is TRBV5-1, the J gene TRBJ1-1; TRBD1 is a possible D gene (5 bases). CDR3 length equals 15 residues. The germline CDR1 and CDR2 sequences are SGHRS and YFSETQ. V shed 0 bases and J shed 6 bases, with 15 bases lying between them. The CDR3 coding sequence is TGCGCCAGCAGCTTGGCCGGCCAGGGTAGGTCTGAAGCTTTCTTT. Protein: CASSLAGQGRSEAFF. The entire variable domain, with the rest obtained from reference TRBV5-1 and TRBJ1-1, is as follows: KAGVTQTPRYLIKTRGQQVTLSCSPISGHRSVSWYQQTPGQGLQFLFEYFSETQRNKGNFPGRFSGRQFSNSRSEMNVSTLELGDSALYLCASSLAGQGRSEAFFGQGTRLTVV.